This T cell receptor beta chain was observed in a study of spatial heterogeneity in lung cancer. Turning to the study itself: Detection of beta-chain sequences consistently exceeded that of alpha-chain sequences. Study results and limitations: Tracking of tumor mutation counts was seen in expanded intratumoral alpha and beta TCR counts.

Note on this clonotype: Its cognate antigen is unknown.

TCR cDNA molecules were tagged individually, and each one carried a unique molecular identifier. One entry per CDR3 protein, called by TCRdb with MiXCR from the 5' RACE reads. The table includes 20,000 to 25,000 distinct CDR3 sequences, more than 15% detected once. Indicated time point: sample taken at primary tumor resection. There were 65 or so donors, all of them untreated patients with early-stage non-small cell lung cancer. The study sequenced unsorted whole RNA from tumor, nontumor lung or frozen PBMC. Germline CDR1 MNHEY, CDR2 SVGAGI. CDR3 length equals 10 residues. The V gene lost 0 bases and the J gene lost 12 bases, with 6 bases spanning the gap.

This clonotype originated in a female donor with early-stage non-small cell lung cancer. The chain is built from TRBV6-5 and TRBJ2-7, with no clear D. Material: lung tumor tissue, obtained at surgery. The CDR3 reads CASSYSCPYF. DNA for the CDR3: TGTGCCAGCAGTTACTCGTGTCCGTACTTC.